These 32 T cell receptor beta chains share one sample of origin, sequenced in a study of neoadjuvant anti-PD-1 for oral cavity cancer. Sequencing was performed with immunoSEQ multiplex PCR; in TCRdb, only in-frame clones are kept and a portion is missing. The table includes thousands of clones, 55% to 70% detected once. The time point is: after neoadjuvant nivolumab, at surgical resection. This sample comprised PBMCs, obtained after nivolumab (anti-PD-1) treatment. The receptors were sampled from a person between 35 and 79 years old with oral cavity squamous cell carcinoma.

The chain combines TRBV15 with TRBJ2-1; 8 bases are shared with TRBD1. V lost 7 bases to trimming and J lost 6 bases; unmatched junction nucleotides: 11. The V gene's germline CDR1 is LNHNV and CDR2 YYDKDF (reference sequence). The CDR3 runs to 15 residues. CDR3 residues: CATTGGATKSNEQFF. The CDR3 nucleotides read TGTGCCACCACAGGGGGCGCCACAAAAAGCAATGAGCAGTTCTTC.

The V and J genes are TRBV19 and TRBJ2-3; no clear D gene. The V gene lost 8 bases and the J gene lost 2 bases, with 17 bases spanning the gap. Per germline, CDR1 LNHDA and CDR2 SQIVND (reference sequence). The CDR3 extends over 15 amino acids. The CDR3 loop reads CASSISLGITDTQYF. In DNA form, the CDR3 reads TGTGCCAGTTCCATTTCCCTCGGAATCACAGATACGCAGTATTTT.

This chain connects TRBV4-3 to TRBJ2-1, with 9 bases matching TRBD2. This CDR3 has 17 amino acids. With 4 bases clipped from V and 4 bases from J, the junction kept 11 bases outside the gene matches. From germline, CDR1 is LGHNA and CDR2 YSLEER. CDR3 in DNA: TGCGCCAGCAGCCTGGGGGCCCCGACTAGCGGTTACAATGAGCAGTTCTTC. Its protein product is CASSLGAPTSGYNEQFF.

The chain couples TRBV7-8 to TRBJ2-3; the match to TRBD1 covers 11 bases. V shed 1 base and J 6 bases; nucleotides not matched to a gene: 3. This CDR3 region has 15 residues. The V gene's germline CDR1 is SGHVS and CDR2 FQNEAQ. The CDR3 DNA reads TGTGCCAGCAGCTTAGGGACAGGGGGCAGCGATACGCAGTATTTT. Its protein product is CASSLGTGGSDTQYF.

J is TRBJ1-4 and V is TRBV5-1, with a possible D match to TRBD1 (6 bases). Looked up from germline, CDR1 is SGHRS and CDR2 is YFSETQ. CDR3 length: 14 residues. V gave up 5 bases and J gave up 8 bases, with 16 bases separating them. The CDR3 bases are TGCGCCAGCAGTCTGGGGGCGCCTGGGGAAAAACTGTTTTTT. It encodes CASSLGAPGEKLFF.

This chain links TRBV2 with TRBJ1-1; 9 bases match TRBD1. The trim removed 8 bases at V and 10 bases at J, leaving 5 bases unmatched. CDR1 and CDR2 (germline): SNHLY, FYNNEI. CDR3 length equals 11 residues. CDR3 region: CASWRTGVAFF. CDR3 nucleotide sequence: TGTGCCAGCTGGCGGACAGGGGTAGCTTTCTTT.

The chain recombines TRBV18 with TRBJ2-5, with 11 bases aligning to TRBD2. Looked up from germline, CDR1 is KGHSH and CDR2 is LQKENI. V shed 3 bases and J 4 bases; nucleotides not matched to a gene: 4. This CDR3 has 15 residues. CDR3 nucleotides: TGTGCCAGCTCACCGGAGGGGACTAGCGGAGAGACCCAGTACTTC. Its translation: CASSPEGTSGETQYF.

The rearrangement joins TRBV5-1 to TRBJ1-6; D gene ambiguous. Trimming took off 3 bases at V and 2 bases at J, with 18 bases between the two ends. Germline loops: CDR1 SGHRS, CDR2 YFSETQ. The CDR3 consists of 18 residues. The CDR3 region is CASSWERWEGTYNSPLHF. The CDR3 nucleotides read TGCGCCAGCAGCTGGGAAAGGTGGGAAGGTACCTATAATTCACCCCTCCACTTT. The whole variable domain, filled in from reference TRBV5-1 and TRBJ1-6, reads KAGVTQTPRYLIKTRGQQVTLSCSPISGHRSVSWYQQTPGQGLQFLFEYFSETQRNKGNFPGRFSGRQFSNSRSEMNVSTLELGDSALYLCASSWERWEGTYNSPLHFGNGTRLTVT.

This CDR3 reads CASSLLQGAGEQFF. DNA for the CDR3: TGTGCCAGCAGCCTACTACAGGGGGCTGGGGAGCAGTTCTTC. This chain uses TRBV7-2 with TRBJ2-1; 9 nucleotides match TRBD1. Germline CDR1 reads SGHTA; CDR2 reads FQGNSA. J lost 10 bases, V lost 5 bases, and 9 bases had no gene match. The CDR3 has 14 residues.

V usage is TRBV27 and J usage is TRBJ2-3, with TRBD1 matching 8 bases. The CDR3 is 14 amino acids. Germline V gene sequence: CDR1 MNHEY, CDR2 SMNVEV (reference sequence). The trim removed 4 bases at V and 2 bases at J, leaving 2 bases unmatched. The CDR3 reads CASSWTGNTDTQYF. CDR3 in DNA: TGTGCCAGCAGTTGGACAGGGAACACAGATACGCAGTATTTT.

The CDR3 loop reads CASSPVGATNTGELFF. Here the CDR3 DNA reads TGTGCCAGCAGCCCGGTCGGTGCAACGAACACCGGGGAGCTGTTTTTT. The chain links TRBV4-2 to TRBJ2-2; D gene uncertain. V lost 4 bases and J 0 bases, leaving 12 bases between the germline ends. Per germline, CDR1 LGHNA and CDR2 YNFKEQ. The CDR3 has 16 residues.

The V call is TRBV7-2, the J call TRBJ1-1, with a possible D match to TRBD1 (6 bases). CDR1 is SGHTA, CDR2 FQGNSA, per germline. V was clipped by 0 bases and J by 3 bases, with 8 bases between them. CDR3 length: 14 residues. The CDR3 is CASSLARGDTEAFF. The DNA for the CDR3 is TGTGCCAGCAGCTTAGCGAGGGGGGACACTGAAGCTTTCTTT.

This rearrangement joins TRBV4-2 to TRBJ2-7; D is perhaps TRBD2 (5 bases). V lost 0 bases and J 2 bases, leaving 11 bases between the germline ends. Germline CDR1 is LGHNA and CDR2 is YNFKEQ. This CDR3 has 15 residues. The CDR3 here is CASSQDRGVPYEQYF. The CDR3 DNA reads TGTGCCAGCAGCCAAGATCGGGGAGTCCCCTACGAGCAGTACTTC.

The chain carries TRBV5-1 and TRBJ2-3, with 10 bases aligning to TRBD2. The J segment lost 4 bases and the V segment lost 4 bases, leaving 6 bases of the junction unmatched. CDR3 length: 15 amino acids. Germline CDR1 reads SGHRS; CDR2 reads YFSETQ. The CDR3 nucleotides read TGCGCCAGCAGCGGAAGCGGGGGGGCGGCAGATACGCAGTATTTT. This gives the protein CASSGSGGAADTQYF.

In its sample, this clone was seen a few times. This sequence joins TRBV7-8 and TRBJ1-6; the D is unclear. V was clipped by 5 bases and J by 7 bases, with 21 bases between them. The CDR3 spans 17 residues. Germline values: CDR1 SGHVS, CDR2 FQNEAQ. The CDR3 is CASSPRRVGRWNSPLHF. The CDR3 DNA is TGTGCCAGCAGCCCAAGGCGGGTAGGGAGGTGGAATTCACCCCTCCACTTT.

This clone was picked up a small number of times. The chain uses TRBV19 and TRBJ1-2; 9 nucleotides align to TRBD1. From germline, CDR1 is LNHDA and CDR2 SQIVND (reference sequence). This CDR3 is 17 amino acids long. Trimming removed 3 bases from V and 4 bases from J; junction bases left unmatched: 12. The CDR3 spells CASSIRTGDVVRYGYTF. CDR3 DNA: TGTGCCAGTAGTATTCGGACAGGGGATGTCGTCCGCTATGGCTACACCTTC.

The CDR3, as DNA: TGTGCCAGCAGCTTAGGTACAGGGGTTACTGAAGCTTTCTTT. Amino acids: CASSLGTGVTEAFF. This chain links TRBV7-9 with TRBJ1-1; 7 nucleotides match TRBD1. The CDR3 is made up of 14 amino acids. Germline trimming cut 1 base from V and 5 bases from J; bases unmatched to any gene: 4. Germline loops: CDR1 SEHNR, CDR2 FQNEAQ (reference sequence).

This clone was seen just once. The genes are TRBV28 and TRBJ1-2; the D gene is possibly TRBD1 (6 bases). CDR1 is MDHEN, CDR2 SYDVKM, per germline. CDR3 length equals 17 residues. With 1 base removed from V and 4 bases from J, the gap between germline ends came to 19 bases. The chain's CDR3 is CASSLLAPAGVVYGYTF. As DNA, the CDR3 is TGTGCCAGCAGTTTATTGGCGCCCGCAGGGGTAGTCTATGGCTACACCTTC.

There are a few counts of this clone. The chain uses TRBV13 and TRBJ1-6; D not resolved. V shed 3 bases and J shed 9 bases, with 12 bases lying between them. CDR3 size: 14 residues. Looked up from germline, CDR1 is PRHDT and CDR2 is FYEKMQ (reference sequence). The CDR3 loop is CASSFSSRGSPLHF. CDR3 bases: TGTGCCAGCAGCTTTAGTTCGCGAGGTTCACCCCTCCACTTT.

This chain uses TRBV9 with TRBJ2-1, with a tentative D call TRBD1 (5 bases). Germline V lookup: CDR1 SGDLS, CDR2 YYNGEE. V gave up 0 bases and J gave up 2 bases, with 9 bases separating them. This CDR3 spans 15 amino acids. The CDR3 here is CASSVGTRTYNEQFF. CDR3 nucleotides: TGTGCCAGCAGCGTAGGGACAAGAACCTACAATGAGCAGTTCTTC.

The chain employs TRBV9 and TRBJ1-5, with D uncertain. The ends were cut back, 0 bases at V and 0 bases at J, with 19 bases in the middle. CDR3 length: 19 amino acids. Germline values: CDR1 SGDLS, CDR2 YYNGEE. As DNA, the CDR3 is TGTGCCAGCAGCGTAGGAGCCCCTGGAGTGGTCTATAGCAATCAGCCCCAGCATTTT. It is translated as CASSVGAPGVVYSNQPQHF. Supplemented by reference TRBV9 and TRBJ1-5, the full variable domain reads DSGVTQTPKHLITATGQRVTLRCSPRSGDLSVYWYQQSLDQGLQFLIQYYNGEERAKGNILERFSAQQFPDLHSELNLSSLELGDSALYFCASSVGAPGVVYSNQPQHFGDGTRLSIL.

The CDR3 DNA reads as TGTGCCAGCAGTTCAGGGGCCTGGGGCTATGGCTACACCTTC. Translated, it gives CASSSGAWGYGYTF. The chain employs TRBV27 and TRBJ1-2, with a possible D match to TRBD1 (6 bases). Germline lookup yields CDR1 MNHEY and CDR2 SMNVEV (reference sequence). CDR3 length: 14 amino acids. V was cut by 4 bases and J by 4 bases, with 13 bases left in between.

V usage is TRBV5-1 and J usage is TRBJ1-5; D remains unclear. Germline assignment: CDR1 SGHRS and CDR2 YFSETQ. The CDR3 has 14 amino acids. Deletions cut 0 bases from V and 0 bases from J, with 4 bases between. The CDR3: CASSLAGSNQPQHF. CDR3 sequence (DNA): TGCGCCAGCAGCTTGGCAGGTAGCAATCAGCCCCAGCATTTT.

The sample holds one count of this clone. V and J are TRBV4-1 and TRBJ2-7; perhaps TRBD1 as D (7 bases). Germline CDR1 is MGHRA and CDR2 is YSYEKL. The CDR3 totals 15 residues. V lost 0 bases and J 4 bases, leaving 13 bases between the germline ends. The CDR3 loop reads CASSQDGQGGYEQYF. CDR3 DNA sequence: TGCGCCAGCAGCCAAGACGGGCAGGGGGGTTACGAGCAGTACTTC.

The chain couples TRBV20-1 to TRBJ1-1; D unclear. CDR1 and CDR2 from the germline V gene are DFQATT and SNEGSKA (reference sequence). Between the trimmed V and J ends, which lost 6 bases and 5 bases, there was a span of 10 bases. This CDR3 comprises 11 residues. The CDR3 reads CSASGETEAFF. CDR3 nucleotides: TGCAGTGCCAGCGGTGAAACTGAAGCTTTCTTT.

V usage is TRBV7-2 and J usage is TRBJ2-5, with a possible D match to TRBD2 (6 bases). The germline V and J ends were trimmed by 4 bases and 5 bases, with 14 bases remaining between them. The V gene's germline CDR1 is SGHTA and CDR2 FQGNSA. CDR3 size: 14 residues. This CDR3 reads CASSYAAGSETQYF. The CDR3 DNA sequence: TGTGCCAGCAGCTACGCGGCGGGGTCCGAGACCCAGTACTTC.

V and J are TRBV7-6 and TRBJ2-1; 8 nucleotides line up with TRBD1. Germline V gene sequence: CDR1 SGHVS, CDR2 FNYEAQ. The length of the CDR3 is 19 residues. The V gene end was trimmed by 1 base and the J gene end by 1 base; junction bases not matched to a gene: 12. Here the CDR3 reads CASSLVDPLRQGSYNEQFF. Written as DNA, the CDR3 is TGTGCCAGCAGCTTAGTAGACCCTCTTCGACAGGGGTCCTACAATGAGCAGTTCTTC.

This chain links TRBV5-4 with TRBJ1-1; D is unresolved. The V gene's germline CDR1 is SGHNT and CDR2 YYREEE (reference sequence). This CDR3 region has 16 residues. The V end lost 4 bases, the J end lost 4 bases, and 20 bases lay between the germline ends. CDR3 sequence: CASSPPPGRSTTEAFF. CDR3 nucleotides: TGTGCCAGCAGCCCCCCCCCAGGACGAAGTACCACTGAAGCTTTCTTT.

The chain links TRBV6-1 to TRBJ1-1, with a tentative D call TRBD1 (6 bases). The germline CDR1 and CDR2 sequences are MNHNS and SASEGT. This CDR3 has 15 amino acids. V shed 0 bases and J shed 6 bases, with 14 bases lying between them. Here the CDR3 reads CASSEAQGHRPEAFF. Written as DNA, the CDR3 is TGTGCCAGCAGTGAAGCGCAGGGACACCGGCCTGAAGCTTTCTTT.

The chain recombines TRBV11-2 with TRBJ1-1, with no clear D. V was shortened by 1 base and J by 4 bases, with 10 bases between the two germline ends. Germline lookup yields CDR1 SGHAT and CDR2 FQNNGV. CDR3 length equals 14 residues. The CDR3 here is CASSLVPGATEAFF. The DNA for the CDR3 is TGTGCCAGCAGCTTAGTCCCGGGAGCCACTGAAGCTTTCTTT.

This clone was observed a handful of times. The CDR3 protein is CASSLASQANTGELFF. In DNA form, the CDR3 reads TGCGCCAGCAGCTTGGCGTCGCAGGCGAACACCGGGGAGCTGTTTTTT. This sequence joins TRBV5-1 and TRBJ2-2; D call uncertain. The germline V and J ends were trimmed by 0 bases and 0 bases, with 9 bases remaining between them. The CDR3 is 16 residues long. Per the germline V gene, CDR1 is SGHRS and CDR2 is YFSETQ.

This clone has just a few counts. The chain couples TRBV13 to TRBJ2-7; TRBD2 might be the D (5 bases). The CDR3 loop spans 13 amino acids. Deletions cut 0 bases from V and 2 bases from J, with 5 bases between. Germline CDR1 is PRHDT and CDR2 is FYEKMQ (reference sequence). For the CDR3, the DNA is TGTGCCAGCAGCTTAGGGAGGGCCTACGAGCAGTACTTC. Translation gives CASSLGRAYEQYF.